The present T cell receptor (beta chain) was sequenced within a study of identifying expanded T cells in peripheral blood. Study observations and caveats: Across healthy donors, higher total template counts meant significantly greater roughly two-week count variance.

A note on this clone: As yet, its antigen is unknown.

This CDR3 spans 14 amino acids. CDR1 is SGHNT, CDR2 YENEEA, per germline. Trimming removed 5 bases from V and 2 bases from J, with 13 bases in between. Libraries were prepared by immunoSEQ multiplex PCR; TCRdb keeps only in-frame clonotypes and omits some of them. The sample lists 100,000 to 150,000 clones, 86% seen once, with 8.4% in the top ten. This chain joins TRBV11-3 and TRBJ2-7, with D maybe TRBD2 (5 bases). The sample was blood. The TCR sequence derives from a person aged 18 to 69 in good health. The CDR3 loop reads CASSPGRATYEQYF. The DNA of the CDR3 is TGTGCCAGCAGCCCCGGGCGGGCTACCTACGAGCAGTACTTC.